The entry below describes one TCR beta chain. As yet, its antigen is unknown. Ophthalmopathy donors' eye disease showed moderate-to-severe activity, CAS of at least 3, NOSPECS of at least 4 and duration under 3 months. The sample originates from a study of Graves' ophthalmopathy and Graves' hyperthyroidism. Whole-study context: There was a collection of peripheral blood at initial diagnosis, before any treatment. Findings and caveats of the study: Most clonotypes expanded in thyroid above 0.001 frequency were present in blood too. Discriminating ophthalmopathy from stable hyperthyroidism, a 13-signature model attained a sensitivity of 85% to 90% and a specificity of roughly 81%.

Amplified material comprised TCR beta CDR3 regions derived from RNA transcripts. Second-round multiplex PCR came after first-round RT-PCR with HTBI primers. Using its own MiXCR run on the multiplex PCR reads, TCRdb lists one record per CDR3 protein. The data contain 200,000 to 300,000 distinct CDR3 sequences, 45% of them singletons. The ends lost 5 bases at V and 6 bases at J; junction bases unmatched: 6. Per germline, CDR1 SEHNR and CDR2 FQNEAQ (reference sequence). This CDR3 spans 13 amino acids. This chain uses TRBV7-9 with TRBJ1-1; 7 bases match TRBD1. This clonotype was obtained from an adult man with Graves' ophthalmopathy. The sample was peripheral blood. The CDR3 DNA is TGTGCCAGCAGCGTAGGGCAGGGGGCTGAAGCTTTCTTT. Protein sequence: CASSVGQGAEAFF.